Following are 21 T cell receptor beta chains from one sample sequenced in a study of identical twins. MiXCR, applied by TCRdb to the 5' RACE reads, yields one record per CDR3 protein. The sample contains approximately 210,000 distinct CDR3 sequences, less than 10% of which appear only once. Sample: memory (CD45RO+) T cells sorted from blood. These receptors were collected from a woman younger than 30 in good health.

This clonotype was counted a few times. At one end the junction does not follow the germline gene, possibly because of a read error. This sequence joins TRBV7-7 and TRBJ2-6, with 9 nucleotides matching TRBD1. The CDR3 runs to 17 residues. Germline V gene data show CDR1 as SSHAT and CDR2 as FNYEAQ (reference sequence). The CDR3 DNA reads as TGTGCTAGCAGCCCATTACAGGGGGCGACTGGGGCCAACGTCCTGACTTTC. Its translation: CASSPLQGATGANVLTF.

This clonotype was recorded at least ten times. The chain employs TRBV4-2 and TRBJ1-2; the match to TRBD1 covers 12 bases. CDR1 is LGHNA, CDR2 YNFKEQ, per germline. V was clipped by 2 bases and J by 8 bases; unmatched bases: 9. The CDR3 contains 16 residues. CDR3 nucleotide sequence: TGTGCCAGCAGCCAACCCGTGGGACAGGGGGCCGGAGGCTACACCTTC. Translating gives CASSQPVGQGAGGYTF.

This clonotype was found many times. V is TRBV4-3 and J is TRBJ2-7, with D possibly being TRBD1 (5 bases). The CDR3 has 15 residues. CDR1 and CDR2 from the germline V gene are LGHNA and YSLEER. V shed 0 bases and J shed 3 bases, with 12 bases lying between them. In nucleotides, the CDR3 is TGCGCCAGCAGCCAAGATTTAACAGGAGACTACGAGCAGTACTTC. Its translation: CASSQDLTGDYEQYF.

The chain employs TRBV20-1 and TRBJ2-7; 10 nucleotides align to TRBD2. With 6 bases clipped from V and 3 bases from J, the junction kept 8 bases outside the gene matches. CDR1 is DFQATT and CDR2 is SNEGSKA in the germline V gene (reference sequence). The length of the CDR3 is 14 residues. In DNA, the CDR3 is TGCAGTGCCCTTAGCGGGAGGCGGCACTACGAGCAGTACTTC. This gives the protein CSALSGRRHYEQYF.

The V and J genes are TRBV20-1 and TRBJ2-7, with 7 bases lining up with TRBD2. This CDR3 contains 13 residues. After removal of 6 bases from V and 7 bases from J, the junction contained 12 bases not matched to a gene. Looked up from germline, CDR1 is DFQATT and CDR2 is SNEGSKA (reference sequence). The CDR3 DNA reads TGCAGTGCAGCGGGACTCCAGACGAGGGAGCAGTACTTC. Residues: CSAAGLQTREQYF.

This clonotype was counted only a few times. The rearrangement links TRBV20-1 to TRBJ2-2; 10 bases align to TRBD2. Germline-derived CDR1 and CDR2 are DFQATT and SNEGSKA (reference sequence). The CDR3 loop spans 16 amino acids. V dropped 0 bases and J dropped 5; count of bases not matched to a gene: 6. DNA of the CDR3: TGCAGTGCTAGAGATCGGCTAGCGGGAGAGACCGGGGAGCTGTTTTTT. Its protein is CSARDRLAGETGELFF.

This clonotype was counted a few times. The rearrangement uses TRBV3-1 and TRBJ2-1, with 10 nucleotides matching TRBD2. V shed 4 bases and J 11 bases; nucleotides not matched to a gene: 2. This CDR3 comprises 12 residues. Germline V gene data show CDR1 as LGHDT and CDR2 as YNNKEL (reference sequence). For the CDR3, the DNA is TGTGCCAGCAGCCTGGGACTAGCGAAGCAGTTCTTC. This translates into CASSLGLAKQFF.

This clonotype was seen more than once but under ten times. V is TRBV4-2 and J is TRBJ1-1; TRBD1 might be the D (6 bases). This CDR3 is built from 14 residues. Germline CDR1 LGHNA, CDR2 YNFKEQ. V was trimmed by 0 bases and J by 5 bases, leaving 10 bases between them. CDR3 sequence (DNA): TGTGCCAGCAGCCAAGACAGGGGAGGGACTGAAGCTTTCTTT. This codes for CASSQDRGGTEAFF.

The chain recombines TRBV10-3 with TRBJ1-1, with D hard to call. Germline V lookup: CDR1 ENHRY, CDR2 SYGVKD. Trimming removed 3 bases at V and 5 bases at J, with 16 bases between. The CDR3 runs to 15 residues. CDR3 residues: CAISESVGEDTEAFF. CDR3 sequence (DNA): TGTGCCATCAGTGAATCAGTGGGAGAGGATACTGAAGCTTTCTTT.

This clonotype showed up just a few times. The rearrangement links TRBV2 to TRBJ2-3, with 13 bases identical to TRBD2. The CDR3 runs to 15 residues. Germline V gene lookup returns CDR1 SNHLY and CDR2 FYNNEI. V was clipped by 9 bases and J by 0 bases; unmatched bases: 3. CDR3 loop: CARMGLAGSTDTQYF. The DNA of the CDR3 is TGTGCCAGAATGGGACTAGCGGGAAGCACAGATACGCAGTATTTT.

There are many counts of this clonotype. The chain combines TRBV20-1 with TRBJ2-3, with 7 bases fitting TRBD2. The CDR3 extends over 16 amino acids. Germline CDR1 reads DFQATT; CDR2 reads SNEGSKA (reference sequence). The trim removed 3 bases at V and 0 bases at J, leaving 9 bases unmatched. DNA of the CDR3: TGCAGTGCTAGCGACCCGGGAGGAGGGAGCACAGATACGCAGTATTTT. Its translation is CSASDPGGGSTDTQYF.

CDR3 DNA sequence: TGTGCCAGCTCCGGGACAGGGAGGAATGAGCAGTTCTTC. Translated: CASSGTGRNEQFF. The rearrangement joins TRBV5-5 to TRBJ2-1; TRBD1 aligns across 9 bases. Looked up from germline, CDR1 is SGHKS and CDR2 is YYEKEE (reference sequence). This CDR3 has 13 amino acids. V gave up 7 bases and J gave up 7 bases; unmatched junction bases: 6.

This clonotype came up a few times. This sequence joins TRBV11-2 and TRBJ1-4; D may be TRBD1 (5 bases). CDR1 and CDR2 (germline): SGHAT, FQNNGV. Trimming cost V 0 bases and J 5 bases, with 16 bases left between them. The CDR3 runs 17 residues. CDR3 nucleotides: TGTGCCAGCAGCTTAGATGCGCCGGGGACGGAGAATGAAAAACTGTTTTTT. Encoded protein: CASSLDAPGTENEKLFF.

The chain joins TRBV11-3 to TRBJ2-1, with a possible D match to TRBD1 (5 bases). The CDR3 length is 14 residues. V lost 0 bases and J 4 bases, leaving 7 bases between the germline ends. CDR1 is SGHNT, CDR2 YENEEA, per germline. CDR3 amino acids: CASSLEGRYNEQFF. The CDR3 region has the DNA TGTGCCAGCAGCTTAGAGGGGCGGTACAATGAGCAGTTCTTC.

This clonotype was counted at least ten times. This sequence joins TRBV20-1 and TRBJ1-2, with a tentative D call TRBD1 (6 bases). Trimming cost V 5 bases and J 3 bases, with 16 bases left between them. Germline V CDR1 and CDR2: DFQATT, SNEGSKA (reference sequence). CDR3 length: 14 amino acids. CDR3 amino acids: CSAPWGGGYYGYTF. The CDR3 DNA reads TGCAGTGCTCCCTGGGGGGGGGGCTACTATGGCTACACCTTC.

This clonotype was seen a handful of times. The chain uses TRBV10-3 and TRBJ1-3; D call uncertain. The germline V and J ends were trimmed by 10 bases and 0 bases, with 7 bases remaining between them. Germline V gene data show CDR1 as ENHRY and CDR2 as SYGVKD. The CDR3 extends over 12 amino acids. The CDR3 DNA is TGTGCCACAGAGGCCTCTGGAAACACCATATATTTT. This encodes CATEASGNTIYF.

This clonotype was picked up many times. The J gene is TRBJ1-1, the V gene TRBV2, with TRBD1 matching 8 bases. This CDR3 is 14 amino acids long. In germline, CDR1 is SNHLY, CDR2 FYNNEI. Trimming removed 3 bases from V and 5 bases from J; junction bases left unmatched: 5. CDR3 region: CASSETGEFTEAFF. For the CDR3, the DNA is TGTGCCAGCAGTGAGACAGGGGAGTTTACTGAAGCTTTCTTT.

In nucleotides, the CDR3 is TGCGCCAGCAGCACTGCAGGGACTAGCGGGGGCCCCGAGTATTTT. Residues: CASSTAGTSGGPEYF. J is TRBJ2-3 and V is TRBV5-1; 14 bases map to TRBD2. V was pared by 4 bases and J by 13 bases, with 11 bases of the junction left unmatched. Germline V CDR1 and CDR2: SGHRS, YFSETQ. This CDR3 is built from 15 residues.

This clonotype came up once. The CDR3 DNA reads TGTGCCAGCAGTTCGTCAGCCCAAATGACAGGAAGTTTGGGTACGCAGTATTTT. It codes for CASSSSAQMTGSLGTQYF. This chain links TRBV28 with TRBJ2-3; tentatively, D is TRBD1 (6 bases). There are 18 residues in the CDR3. The V gene lost 4 bases and the J gene lost 8 bases, with 28 bases spanning the gap. Germline assignment: CDR1 MDHEN and CDR2 SYDVKM.

This clonotype occurred a few times. The chain is built from TRBV5-1 and TRBJ2-1, with D uncertain. V lost 2 bases and J 15 bases, leaving 18 bases between the germline ends. Germline assignment: CDR1 SGHRS and CDR2 YFSETQ. The CDR3 runs to 13 residues. CDR3 residues: CASSFDLTGILFF. CDR3 DNA sequence: TGCGCCAGCAGCTTCGACCTTACTGGGATATTGTTCTTC.

This clonotype was picked up many times. V and J are TRBV7-2 and TRBJ2-4, with 11 positions matching TRBD1. There are 16 residues in the CDR3. The V gene's germline CDR1 is SGHTA and CDR2 FQGNSA. The V and J ends lost 1 base and 15 bases, in that order; junction bases with no gene match: 14. The CDR3 is CASSLGLGTGGLVAYF. As DNA, the CDR3 is TGTGCCAGCAGCTTAGGGTTGGGGACAGGGGGACTAGTCGCGTACTTC.